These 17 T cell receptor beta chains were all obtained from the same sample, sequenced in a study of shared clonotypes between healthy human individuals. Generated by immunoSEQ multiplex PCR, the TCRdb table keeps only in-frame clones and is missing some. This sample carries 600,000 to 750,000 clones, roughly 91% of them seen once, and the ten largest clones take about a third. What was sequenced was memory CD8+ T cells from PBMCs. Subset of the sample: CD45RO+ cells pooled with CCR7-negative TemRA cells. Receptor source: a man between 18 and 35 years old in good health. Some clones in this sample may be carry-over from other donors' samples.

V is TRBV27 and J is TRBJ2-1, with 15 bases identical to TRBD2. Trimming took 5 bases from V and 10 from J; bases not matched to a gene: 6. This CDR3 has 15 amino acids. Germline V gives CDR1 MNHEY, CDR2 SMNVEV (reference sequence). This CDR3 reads CASSLGTSGRSEQFF. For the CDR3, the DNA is TGTGCCAGCAGTCTAGGGACTAGCGGGAGGTCGGAGCAGTTCTTC.

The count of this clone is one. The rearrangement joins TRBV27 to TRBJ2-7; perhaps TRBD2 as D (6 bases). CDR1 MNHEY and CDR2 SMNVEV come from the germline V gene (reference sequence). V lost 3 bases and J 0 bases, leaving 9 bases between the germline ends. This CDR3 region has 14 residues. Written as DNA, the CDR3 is TGTGCCAGCAGTTTCGGCGGGACCTCCTACGAGCAGTACTTC. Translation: CASSFGGTSYEQYF.

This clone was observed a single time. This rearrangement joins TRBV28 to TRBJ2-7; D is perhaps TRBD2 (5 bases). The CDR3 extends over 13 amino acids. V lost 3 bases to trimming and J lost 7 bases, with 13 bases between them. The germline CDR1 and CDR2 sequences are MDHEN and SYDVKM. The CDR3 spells CASSLDGVWEQYF. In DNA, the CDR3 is TGTGCCAGCAGTTTGGACGGGGTTTGGGAGCAGTACTTC.

CDR3 loop: CASRSGFSYNEQFF. CDR3 sequence (DNA): TGTGCCAGCAGAAGCGGGTTCTCCTACAATGAGCAGTTCTTC. V is TRBV2 and J is TRBJ2-1; weak D call: TRBD2 (6 bases). This CDR3 comprises 14 residues. Germline V gene data show CDR1 as SNHLY and CDR2 as FYNNEI. V was trimmed by 6 bases and J by 0 bases, leaving 9 bases between them.

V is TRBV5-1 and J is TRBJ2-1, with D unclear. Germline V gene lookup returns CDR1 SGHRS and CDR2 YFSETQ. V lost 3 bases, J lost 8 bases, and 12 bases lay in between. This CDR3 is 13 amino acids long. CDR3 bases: TGCGCCAGCAGCTCCCGGCAAAACTATGAGCAGTTCTTC. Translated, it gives CASSSRQNYEQFF.

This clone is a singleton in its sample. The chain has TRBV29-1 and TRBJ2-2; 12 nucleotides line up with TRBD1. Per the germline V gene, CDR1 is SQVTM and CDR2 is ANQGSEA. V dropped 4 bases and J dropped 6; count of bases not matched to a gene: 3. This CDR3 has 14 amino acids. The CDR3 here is CSVGDRGLSGELFF. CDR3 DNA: TGCAGCGTTGGGGACAGGGGGCTTTCCGGGGAGCTGTTTTTT.

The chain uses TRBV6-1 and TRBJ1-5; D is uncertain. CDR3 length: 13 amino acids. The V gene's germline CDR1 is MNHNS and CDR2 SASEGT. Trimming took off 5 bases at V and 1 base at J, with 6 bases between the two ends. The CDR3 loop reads CASSSWSNQPQHF. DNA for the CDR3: TGTGCCAGCAGTTCGTGGAGCAATCAGCCCCAGCATTTT.

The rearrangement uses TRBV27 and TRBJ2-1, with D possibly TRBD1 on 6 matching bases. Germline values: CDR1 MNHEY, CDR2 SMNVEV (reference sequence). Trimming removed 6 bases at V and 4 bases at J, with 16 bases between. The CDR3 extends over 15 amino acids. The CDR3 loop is CASSRLLGQYNEQFF. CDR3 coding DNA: TGTGCCAGCAGCCGCCTTTTGGGACAATACAATGAGCAGTTCTTC.

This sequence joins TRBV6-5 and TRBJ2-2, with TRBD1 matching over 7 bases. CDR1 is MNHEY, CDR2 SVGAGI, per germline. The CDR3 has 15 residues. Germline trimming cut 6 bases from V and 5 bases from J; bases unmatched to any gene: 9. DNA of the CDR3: TGTGCCAGCAGCCAGACAGGGATGGGGACCGGGGAGCTGTTTTTT. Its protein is CASSQTGMGTGELFF.

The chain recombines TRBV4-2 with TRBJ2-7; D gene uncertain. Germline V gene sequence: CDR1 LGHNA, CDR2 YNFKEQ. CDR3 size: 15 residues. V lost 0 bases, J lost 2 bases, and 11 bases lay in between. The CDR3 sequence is CASSQDPAPAYEQYF. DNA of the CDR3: TGTGCCAGCAGCCAAGATCCGGCTCCGGCCTACGAGCAGTACTTC.

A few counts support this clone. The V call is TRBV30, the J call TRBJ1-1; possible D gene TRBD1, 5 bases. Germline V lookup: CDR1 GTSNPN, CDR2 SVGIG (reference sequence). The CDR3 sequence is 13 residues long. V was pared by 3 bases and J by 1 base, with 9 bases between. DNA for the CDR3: TGTGCCTGGAGCGCAGACAGGAACACTGAAGCTTTCTTT. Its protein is CAWSADRNTEAFF. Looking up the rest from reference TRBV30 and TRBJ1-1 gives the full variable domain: SQTIHQWPATLVQPVGSPLSLECTVEGTSNPNLYWYRQAAGRGLQLLFYSVGIGQISSEVPQNLSASRPQDRQFILSSKKLLLSDSGFYLCAWSADRNTEAFFGQGTRLTVV.

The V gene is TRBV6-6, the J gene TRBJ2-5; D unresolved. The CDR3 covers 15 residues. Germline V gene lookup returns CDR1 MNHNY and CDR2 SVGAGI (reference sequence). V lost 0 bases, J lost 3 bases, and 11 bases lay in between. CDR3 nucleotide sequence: TGTGCCAGCAGTTACTCGTCCGGCAGGAAAGAGACCCAGTACTTC. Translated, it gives CASSYSSGRKETQYF.

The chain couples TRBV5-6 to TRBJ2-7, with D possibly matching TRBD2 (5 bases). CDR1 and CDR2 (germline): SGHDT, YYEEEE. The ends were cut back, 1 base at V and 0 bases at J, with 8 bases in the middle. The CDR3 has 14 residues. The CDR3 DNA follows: TGTGCCAGCAGCTTGTCTCTAGCCTCCTACGAGCAGTACTTC. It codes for CASSLSLASYEQYF.

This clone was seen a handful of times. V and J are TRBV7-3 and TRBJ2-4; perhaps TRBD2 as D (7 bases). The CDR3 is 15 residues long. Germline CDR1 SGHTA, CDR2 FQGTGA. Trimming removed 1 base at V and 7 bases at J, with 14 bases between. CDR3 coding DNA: TGTGCCAGCAGCTTAAGTGTTGGGAGGGGGAACATTCAGTACTTC. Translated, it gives CASSLSVGRGNIQYF.

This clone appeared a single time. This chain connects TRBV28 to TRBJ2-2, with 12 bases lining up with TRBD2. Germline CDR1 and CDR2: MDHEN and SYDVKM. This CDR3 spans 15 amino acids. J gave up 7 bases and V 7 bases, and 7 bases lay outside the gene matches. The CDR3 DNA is TGTGCCAGCACCCCGACTAGCGGGAGTGTCGGGGAGCTGTTTTTT. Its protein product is CASTPTSGSVGELFF. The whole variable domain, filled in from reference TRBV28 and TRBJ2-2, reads DVKVTQSSRYLVKRTGEKVFLECVQDMDHENMFWYRQDPGLGLRLIYFSYDVKMKEKGDIPEGYSVSREKKERFSLILESASTNQTSMYLCASTPTSGSVGELFFGEGSRLTVL.

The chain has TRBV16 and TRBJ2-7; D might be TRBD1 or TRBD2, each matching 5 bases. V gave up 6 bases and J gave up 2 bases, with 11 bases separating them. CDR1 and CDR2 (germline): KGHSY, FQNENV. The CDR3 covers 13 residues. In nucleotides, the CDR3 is TGTGCCAGCAGGAGGGACGGAACCTACGAGCAGTACTTC. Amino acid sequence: CASRRDGTYEQYF.

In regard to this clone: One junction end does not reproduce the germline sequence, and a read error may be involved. CDR3 sequence reads: CTTQTVGDGASDEQFF. CDR3 coding DNA: TGCACCACCCAAACCGTGGGGGACGGCGCCTCCGATGAGCAGTTCTTC. The chain is built from TRBV27 and TRBJ2-1; the D call may be TRBD1 or TRBD2 (5 bases each). The CDR3 runs to 16 residues. Looked up from germline, CDR1 is MNHEY and CDR2 is SMNVEV (reference sequence).